The 24 T cell receptor beta chains listed next were all sequenced from one sample in a study of T cells after yellow fever vaccination. Each CDR3 protein gets one entry after TCRdb re-called the 5' RACE reads with MiXCR. Here the sample spans 150,000 to 200,000 distinct CDR3 sequences, approximately 9.9% being singletons. The input for sequencing was CD8+ T cells sorted from PBMCs, taken 45 days after the yellow fever booster vaccination. These receptors came from a man between 18 and 29 years old who received the YFV17D yellow fever vaccine.

There are a few counts of this clonotype. The chain employs TRBV27 and TRBJ2-2; 7 nucleotides align to TRBD2. The J segment lost 3 bases and the V segment lost 1 base, leaving 2 bases of the junction unmatched. Germline V CDR1 and CDR2: MNHEY, SMNVEV (reference sequence). This CDR3 is built from 15 residues. CDR3 protein: CASSLWGGDTGELFF. The CDR3 nucleotides read TGTGCCAGCAGTTTATGGGGGGGGGACACCGGGGAGCTGTTTTTT.

This clonotype was seen repeatedly, ten times or more. The chain joins TRBV4-3 to TRBJ1-3; tentative D call: TRBD1 (5 bases). The germline V and J ends were trimmed by 0 bases and 3 bases, with 9 bases remaining between them. In germline, CDR1 is LGHNA, CDR2 YSLEER. CDR3 length: 15 amino acids. CDR3 residues: CASSQDGADGNTIYF. DNA for the CDR3: TGCGCCAGCAGCCAAGATGGGGCGGATGGAAACACCATATATTTT.

The rearrangement joins TRBV5-1 to TRBJ2-1, with a weak D call TRBD2 (7 bases). The CDR3 is made up of 15 amino acids. The germline gives CDR1 SGHRS, CDR2 YFSETQ. Trimming cost V 6 bases and J 4 bases, with 17 bases left between them. The CDR3 sequence: CASTPRRGGYNEQFF. CDR3 coding DNA: TGCGCCAGCACCCCCAGGAGGGGGGGATACAATGAGCAGTTCTTC. The complete variable domain, with remaining parts taken from reference TRBV5-1 and TRBJ2-1, reads KAGVTQTPRYLIKTRGQQVTLSCSPISGHRSVSWYQQTPGQGLQFLFEYFSETQRNKGNFPGRFSGRQFSNSRSEMNVSTLELGDSALYLCASTPRRGGYNEQFFGPGTRLTVL.

This clonotype appeared many times. This rearrangement joins TRBV4-1 to TRBJ2-1, with D perhaps matching TRBD2 (5 bases). Germline CDR1 MGHRA, CDR2 YSYEKL. Trimming took off 4 bases at V and 8 bases at J, with 12 bases between the two ends. The CDR3 has 13 amino acids. CDR3 loop: CASSLGVGDEQFF. As DNA, the CDR3 is TGCGCCAGCAGCCTCGGGGTTGGGGATGAGCAGTTCTTC.

This clonotype showed up many times. The chain uses TRBV6-5 and TRBJ2-3; D gene ambiguous. V lost 1 base and J 5 bases, leaving 4 bases between the germline ends. Germline CDR1 is MNHEY and CDR2 is SVGAGI. The CDR3 has 12 amino acids. CDR3 sequence reads: CASSYFGDTQYF. The CDR3 DNA reads as TGTGCCAGCAGTTACTTTGGAGATACGCAGTATTTT.

This clonotype was detected ten times or more. The chain recombines TRBV29-1 with TRBJ2-1; maybe TRBD2 (6 bases). Germline lookup yields CDR1 SQVTM and CDR2 ANQGSEA. V gave up 0 bases and J gave up 7 bases, with 10 bases separating them. This CDR3 comprises 13 residues. For the CDR3, the DNA is TGCAGCGTTGAAGAGAATGCGGGAAATGAGCAGTTCTTC. Its protein product is CSVEENAGNEQFF.

The sample holds a few counts of this clonotype. The chain carries TRBV9 and TRBJ2-6, with D unclear. Germline CDR1 reads SGDLS; CDR2 reads YYNGEE. The CDR3 totals 19 residues. Trimming took 3 bases from V and 0 from J, leaving 19 bases between them. The CDR3 bases are TGTGCCAGCAGCGGAAACGATTTGGACCGGAGCTCTGGGGCCAACGTCCTGACTTTC. This sequence encodes CASSGNDLDRSSGANVLTF.

The chain recombines TRBV27 with TRBJ1-4; no definite D call. Trimming pared 6 bases from V and 0 bases from J, leaving 8 bases between. The CDR3 consists of 14 residues. Germline CDR1 reads MNHEY; CDR2 reads SMNVEV (reference sequence). CDR3 loop: CASSYLATNEKLFF. The DNA of the CDR3 is TGTGCCAGCAGCTACCTTGCAACTAATGAAAAACTGTTTTTT.

This clonotype was found a few times. J is TRBJ2-7 and V is TRBV20-1; D gene unclear. CDR1 is DFQATT and CDR2 is SNEGSKA in the germline V gene (reference sequence). The V and J ends lost 3 bases and 3 bases respectively, with 6 bases between them. This CDR3 is 11 amino acids long. The CDR3 spells CSARVGYEQYV. The CDR3 nucleotides are TGCAGTGCTAGGGTTGGCTACGAGCAGTACGTC.

The chain has TRBV27 and TRBJ2-1; 10 nucleotides line up with TRBD1. The CDR3 has 15 residues. The V segment lost 0 bases and the J segment 7 bases; nucleotides outside the gene matches: 3. CDR1 and CDR2 from the germline V gene are MNHEY and SMNVEV (reference sequence). The CDR3, as DNA: TGTGCCAGCAGTTTATCGGGACAGGGGAGGAATGAGCAGTTCTTC. Amino acids: CASSLSGQGRNEQFF.

This clonotype was found many times. The J gene is TRBJ2-2, the V gene TRBV4-1; D is ambiguous. From germline, CDR1 is MGHRA and CDR2 YSYEKL. V gave up 8 bases and J gave up 6 bases, with 10 bases separating them. The CDR3 contains 12 residues. The CDR3 bases are TGCGCCAGCCTGGGCCCGTCCGGGGAGCTGTTTTTT. Protein: CASLGPSGELFF.

This chain links TRBV5-5 with TRBJ2-5, with D perhaps given as TRBD1 or TRBD2 (5 bases each). CDR3 size: 14 residues. Germline CDR1 and CDR2: SGHKS and YYEKEE (reference sequence). Deletions cut 4 bases from V and 1 base from J, with 11 bases between. This chain's CDR3 is CASSPGRTQETQYF. CDR3 nucleotide sequence: TGTGCCAGCAGCCCGGGACGGACCCAAGAGACCCAGTACTTC. Looking up the rest from reference TRBV5-5 and TRBJ2-5 gives the full variable domain: DAGVTQSPTHLIKTRGQQVTLRCSPISGHKSVSWYQQVLGQGPQFIFQYYEKEERGRGNFPDRFSARQFPNYSSELNVNALLLGDSALYLCASSPGRTQETQYFGPGTRLLVL.

Worth noting for this clonotype: This may stem from a read error, because a much larger clone lies one nucleotide away. The chain links TRBV2 to TRBJ2-7, with D perhaps TRBD2 (5 bases). Trimming cost V 1 base and J 7 bases, with 11 bases left between them. This CDR3 contains 13 residues. CDR1 is SNHLY and CDR2 is FYNNEI in the germline V gene. CDR3 bases: TGTGCCAGCAGTGAAGACGAGGGCCGGGAGCAGTACTTC. Translated, it gives CASSEDEGREQYF.

The table lists this clonotype with many counts. J is TRBJ2-1 and V is TRBV5-4; 8 bases are shared with TRBD2. J lost 0 bases, V lost 4 bases, and 3 bases had no gene match. This CDR3 is 15 amino acids long. CDR1 and CDR2 from the germline V gene are SGHNT and YYREEE (reference sequence). The CDR3 DNA follows: TGTGCCAGCAGCCGCGGGGGGAGCTCCTACAATGAGCAGTTCTTC. Its translation is CASSRGGSSYNEQFF.

This clonotype turned up a few times. This chain uses TRBV7-8 with TRBJ1-1; weak D call: TRBD1 (6 bases). Between the trimmed V and J ends, which lost 1 base and 6 bases, there was a span of 12 bases. This CDR3 is 14 amino acids long. Germline CDR1 SGHVS, CDR2 FQNEAQ. For the CDR3, the DNA is TGTGCCAGCAGCTTAGTCCCGGGGGCACCTGAAGCTTTCTTT. Translation gives CASSLVPGAPEAFF. Complete variable domain (other parts from reference TRBV7-8 and TRBJ1-1): GAGVSQSPRYKVAKRGQDVALRCDPISGHVSLFWYQQALGQGPEFLTYFQNEAQLDKSGLPSDRFFAERPEGSVSTLKIQRTQQEDSAVYLCASSLVPGAPEAFFGQGTRLTVV.

This clonotype was observed a handful of times. The J gene is TRBJ2-7, the V gene TRBV4-1, with 10 positions matching TRBD2. CDR1 and CDR2 from the germline V gene are MGHRA and YSYEKL. The junction had 1 base not matched to a gene; V was cut back by 1 base and J by 4 bases. The CDR3 is 14 residues long. This CDR3 reads CASSQASGGYEQYF. The CDR3 DNA reads as TGCGCCAGCAGCCAAGCTAGCGGGGGTTACGAGCAGTACTTC.

This chain joins TRBV7-9 and TRBJ1-1; the D gene is possibly TRBD1 (5 bases). The CDR3 spans 18 residues. V dropped 5 bases and J dropped 0 bases, with 22 bases sitting between them. Germline CDR1 reads SEHNR; CDR2 reads FQNEAQ (reference sequence). The CDR3 nucleotides read TGTGCCAGCAGCCCTGGGGGGGTCGGATTAAGTGTGAACACTGAAGCTTTCTTT. This gives the protein CASSPGGVGLSVNTEAFF.

This clonotype appeared a few times. The gene calls are TRBV27 and TRBJ2-3; D might be TRBD2 (5 bases). This CDR3 contains 13 residues. With 7 bases removed from V and 4 bases from J, the gap between germline ends came to 12 bases. Germline V gene lookup returns CDR1 MNHEY and CDR2 SMNVEV (reference sequence). The CDR3 region has the DNA TGTGCCAGCACGGGGTGGAGCGCAGATACGCAGTATTTT. Translation: CASTGWSADTQYF.

A few counts support this clonotype. V and J are TRBV30 and TRBJ2-7; D is perhaps TRBD2 (7 bases). The V gene lost 0 bases and the J gene lost 1 base, with 13 bases spanning the gap. Germline assignment: CDR1 GTSNPN and CDR2 SVGIG (reference sequence). This CDR3 spans 15 amino acids. This CDR3 is CAWSVGGGASYEQYF. CDR3 sequence (DNA): TGTGCCTGGAGTGTTGGTGGGGGGGCTTCCTACGAGCAGTACTTC.

The chain employs TRBV11-2 and TRBJ1-1; D is uncertain. The V and J ends lost 5 bases and 0 bases respectively, with 7 bases between them. The CDR3 contains 13 residues. Germline CDR1 and CDR2: SGHAT and FQNNGV. DNA of the CDR3: TGTGCCAGCAGCCCCTTCATGAACACTGAAGCTTTCTTT. Its protein product is CASSPFMNTEAFF.

Turning to this clonotype: It is unclear where the CDR3 begins or ends on the DNA, so no DNA is shown, and the CDR3 is as TCRdb lists it. J is TRBJ2-1 and V is TRBV6-6; TRBD2, the D gene given by the table, was not confirmed from the DNA. The V gene's germline CDR1 is MNHNY and CDR2 SVGAGI (reference sequence). A total of 11 residues make up the CDR3, ends included. The CDR3 loop is CASVAGGSGFF.

This clonotype was counted ten times or more. The chain combines TRBV10-3 with TRBJ2-7, with a possible D match to TRBD2 (7 bases). Trimming stripped 1 base from V and 0 bases from J, with 13 bases between. CDR3 length equals 16 residues. CDR1 is ENHRY and CDR2 is SYGVKD in the germline V gene. Here the CDR3 reads CAISEFRGASSYEQYF. The DNA of the CDR3 is TGTGCCATCAGTGAGTTTCGGGGGGCGAGCTCCTACGAGCAGTACTTC.

This clonotype was counted a few times. DNA of the CDR3: TGCAGTGCTAGGCGGGGGAACACCGGGGAGCTGTTTTTT. This gives the protein CSARRGNTGELFF. V usage is TRBV20-1 and J usage is TRBJ2-2; D might be TRBD2 (6 bases). Germline CDR1 and CDR2: DFQATT and SNEGSKA (reference sequence). Trimming left V 3 bases short and J 1 base short, with 6 bases between. The CDR3 contains 13 residues.

The chain is built from TRBV14 and TRBJ1-1; no clear D. The CDR3 has 13 residues. V was shortened by 2 bases and J by 2 bases, with 6 bases between the two germline ends. From germline, CDR1 is SGHDN and CDR2 FVKESK. The CDR3 loop reads CASSQFHNTEAFF. CDR3 coding DNA: TGTGCCAGCAGCCAATTCCATAACACTGAAGCTTTCTTT.